This is a list of T cell receptor beta chains from one sample in a study of T cells expressing NK-cell markers. TCRdb derives one entry per CDR3 protein from the 5' RACE reads, leaving out DNA. Across 300,000 to 450,000 distinct CDR3 sequences, the top ten clones capture under 6.5% of the sample. The sample consisted of blood T cells: a sorted CD56 or NKG2C T cell subset, CD4+ or CD8+ T cells, or bulk PBMC T cells (not recorded which). The receptors shown here come from a man aged 18-70 years in good health. CDR3s include the opening cysteine and the closing phenylalanine or tryptophan.

>TRBJ1-1|TRBV2
CASRALGTVNTEAFF
>TRBJ2-2|TRBV19
CASSIKAGAGELFF
>TRBJ1-1|TRBV5-6
CASSLGGIGGSEAFF
>TRBJ2-3|TRBV11-3
CASSFSGGKTDTQYF
>TRBJ2-4|TRBV5-1
CASSSGTGGRAKNIQYF
>TRBJ2-3|TRBV28
CASSHLHANTDTQYF
>TRBJ2-7|TRBV5-5
CASSDPGQNYEQYF
>TRBJ1-2|TRBV3-1
CASSLDPRVHGYTF
>TRBJ2-5|TRBV5-1
CASSGGGGSQETQYF
>TRBJ2-1|TRBV5-6
CASSYRDRLNEQFF
>TRBJ2-5|TRBV9
CASSPRGGRETQYF
>TRBJ1-6|TRBV6-5
CASSYKIGPTF
>TRBJ1-3|TRBV27
CASSLRGETGNTIYF
>TRBJ2-3|TRBV7-2
CASHLVADTQYF
>TRBJ2-1|TRBV10-3
CAISDPSREVYNEQFF
>TRBJ2-1|TRBV7-8
CASSKSGGAWNEQFF
>TRBJ2-5|TRBV7-2
CASSLALWEKTQYF
>TRBJ2-1|TRBV20-1
CSAVLAAYNEQFF
>TRBJ1-1|TRBV27
CAVGTGGENTEAFF
>TRBJ1-2|TRBV7-9
CASSARDSPWGYTF
>TRBJ2-1|TRBV11-2
CASRFQGASYNEQFF
>TRBJ2-7|TRBV14
CASSQWVGEQYF
>TRBJ1-1|TRBV7-9
CASSPVRGARTEAFF
>TRBJ2-2|TRBV6-1
CASERSGGPVTGELFF
>TRBJ1-1|TRBV19
CASSSTDRGRMNTEAFF
>TRBJ2-4|TRBV12-5
CASGEDRGQPVAKNIQYF
>TRBJ1-1|TRBV10-3
CAISEGQTNTEAFF
>TRBJ2-5|TRBV7-2
CASSLGGAVQETQYF
>TRBJ2-3|TRBV18
CASSPATDTQYF
>TRBJ1-6|TRBV5-6
CASSATEANSPLHF
>TRBJ2-7|TRBV5-1
CASSLDKLAGKNEQYF
>TRBJ1-2|TRBV7-8
CASSSRQTSGYTF
>TRBJ1-5|TRBV9
CASSFPGGQGGNQPQHF
>TRBJ1-4|TRBV3-1
CASSQTLRTQGEKLFF
>TRBJ1-2|TRBV24-1
CATPIAGSYGYTF
>TRBJ2-1|TRBV5-1
CASSGGRVLGEQFF
>TRBJ2-1|TRBV5-1
CASSLRTSGGTYNEQFF
>TRBJ2-1|TRBV28
CASSQPATKAGVNNEQFF
>TRBJ2-7|TRBV20-1
CSARSGSTHYEQYF
>TRBJ1-2|TRBV3-1
CASRGTAYGYTF
>TRBJ2-7|TRBV15
CATSRVQGHDEQYF
>TRBJ2-7|TRBV7-2
CASSPPGVWEQYF
>TRBJ2-4|TRBV6-1
CASSPPGTGNIQYF
>TRBJ1-2|TRBV28
CASSLFTGLGYTF
>TRBJ1-1|TRBV6-6
CAIAQGNTEAFF
>TRBJ2-7|TRBV27
CASSLSYRVGEQYF
>TRBJ1-1|TRBV6-5
CASSYNSVAFF
>TRBJ2-1|TRBV19
CASRGGTLYEQFF
>TRBJ2-7|TRBV24-1
CATSAGGKSSYEQYF
>TRBJ2-5|TRBV6-1
CASSAGLASRETQYF
>TRBJ1-3|TRBV12-3/TRBV12-4
CASSLRRGGNTIYF
>TRBJ2-2|TRBV7-7
CASSFGVAGAGELFF
>TRBJ2-1|TRBV15
CATSRQTLLGTYNEQFF
>TRBJ2-1|TRBV7-9
CASSLTRMRYEQFF
>TRBJ2-2|TRBV6-5
CASSYSIGGSDTGELFF
>TRBJ2-3|TRBV9
CASSVSGDRADTQYF
>TRBJ1-1|TRBV6-1
CASKRTDNMNTEAFF